A selection of T cell receptor beta chains follows, all from one sample in a study of blood T cell repertoires in COVID-19. This table comes from immunoSEQ multiplex PCR, and its TCRdb copy is limited to in-frame clones, with some not included. The sample shows approximately 150,000 clones, approximately 80% of them seen only once. Sequenced: PBMCs or T cells enriched from blood (not recorded which). The receptor set was obtained from a woman aged 50 to 60 who had recovered from COVID-19. Each CDR3 is given with its conserved first and last residue. The D gene is left open where the match is weak. The listing skips clone size in some rows; elsewhere it reads once, few, many or a size class.

size: few
D: .
J: TRBJ1-1
V: TRBV7-8
DNA: TGTGCCAGCAGCCAGGAAGGCGGCCGGGACACTTTCTTT
CDR3: CASSQEGGRDTFF

size: .
D: .
J: TRBJ1-6
V: TRBV14
DNA: TGTGCCAGCACCCTCACCGGACAGCCTAATTCACCCCTCCACTTT
CDR3: CASTLTGQPNSPLHF

size: once
D: TRBD2
J: TRBJ2-7
V: TRBV28
DNA: TGTGCCAGCAGTTTATCGAGCGGGAGGCGAACCTACGAGCAGTACTTC
CDR3: CASSLSSGRRTYEQYF

size: once
D: .
J: TRBJ1-2
V: TRBV6-5
DNA: TGTGCCAGCAAGAGCGGGACAACCTATGGCTACACCTTC
CDR3: CASKSGTTYGYTF

size: few
D: TRBD2
J: TRBJ2-1
V: TRBV2
DNA: TGTGCCAGCAGCCTAGCGGAGAGCTCCTACAATGAGCAGTTCTTC
CDR3: CASSLAESSYNEQFF

size: .
D: .
J: TRBJ1-6
V: TRBV6-5
DNA: TGTGCCAGCAGTTATAGGCGGGATTCACCCCTCCACTTT
CDR3: CASSYRRDSPLHF

size: .
D: TRBD1
J: TRBJ1-3
V: TRBV19
DNA: TGTGCCAGTAGTAGGGGGACAGGGATGGGCTCTGGAAACACCATATATTTT
CDR3: CASSRGTGMGSGNTIYF

size: .
D: .
J: TRBJ1-4
V: TRBV4-2
DNA: TGTGCCAGCAGCCAAGGGCTCGCAACTAATGAAAAACTGTTTTTT
CDR3: CASSQGLATNEKLFF

size: .
D: TRBD2
J: TRBJ2-3
V: TRBV28
DNA: TGTGCCAGCAGTCTGTATCTCGGGGGGGACACAGATACGCAGTATTTT
CDR3: CASSLYLGGDTDTQYF

size: few
D: .
J: TRBJ2-1
V: TRBV5-1
DNA: TGCGCCAGCAGCTTGGGGCAGATCTACAATGAGCAGTTCTTC
CDR3: CASSLGQIYNEQFF

size: .
D: .
J: TRBJ2-2
V: TRBV2
DNA: TGTGCCAGCAAAAGCGGGAACACCGGGGAGCTGTTTTTT
CDR3: CASKSGNTGELFF

size: once
D: TRBD1
J: TRBJ1-2
V: TRBV6-5
DNA: TGTGCCAGCAGAGCGACGGACAGGGGAGTTTATGGCTACACCTTC
CDR3: CASRATDRGVYGYTF

size: .
D: .
J: TRBJ1-4
V: TRBV3-1/TRBV3-2
DNA: TGTGCCAGCAGAAACAGGGTTGAGGATGAAAAACTGTTTTTT
CDR3: CASRNRVEDEKLFF

size: .
D: TRBD2
J: TRBJ2-7
V: TRBV5-4
DNA: TGTGCCAGCAGCACTTGGACTAGCGGGATCAACGAGCAGTACTTC
CDR3: CASSTWTSGINEQYF

size: few
D: .
J: TRBJ1-2
V: TRBV3-1/TRBV3-2
DNA: TGTGCCAGCAGCCACCAATCCAACTATGGCTACACCTTC
CDR3: CASSHQSNYGYTF

size: .
D: TRBD1
J: TRBJ1-5
V: TRBV19
DNA: TGTGCCAGTAGTATATTTACCGGTGGGACAGGGCTTCAGCCCCAGCATTTT
CDR3: CASSIFTGGTGLQPQHF

size: .
D: TRBD1
J: TRBJ2-7
V: TRBV7-8
DNA: TGTGCCAGCAGCGAAACGGCACAGGGGGCACGTGAGCAGTACTTC
CDR3: CASSETAQGAREQYF

size: .
D: TRBD1
J: TRBJ1-2
V: TRBV11-3
DNA: TGTGCCAGCAGCGGCCGGGACAGCCGATTTGGCTACACCTTC
CDR3: CASSGRDSRFGYTF

size: .
D: TRBD1
J: TRBJ1-6
V: TRBV11-2
DNA: TGTGCCAGCAGCGCCGGACAGGGGGCCAATAATTCACCCCTCCACTTT
CDR3: CASSAGQGANNSPLHF

size: once
D: .
J: TRBJ2-7
V: TRBV10-3
DNA: TGTGCCGCCTTAGAGCCAGGGTCCTACGAGCAGTACTTC
CDR3: CAALEPGSYEQYF

size: .
D: TRBD1
J: TRBJ2-1
V: TRBV29-1
DNA: TGCAGCGTCCAATTCGGGACAGGCGGAAATGAGCAGTTCTTC
CDR3: CSVQFGTGGNEQFF

size: .
D: .
J: TRBJ2-7
V: TRBV28
DNA: TGTGCCAGCAGTTTCCCCTACGGCGGTTACGAGCAGTACTTC
CDR3: CASSFPYGGYEQYF

size: .
D: TRBD2
J: TRBJ2-1
V: TRBV4-3
DNA: TGCGCCAGCAGCCAACTGAGCGGGGGGGCCCTGGAAAATGAGCAGTTCTTC
CDR3: CASSQLSGGALENEQFF

size: once
D: .
J: TRBJ1-2
V: TRBV9
DNA: TGTGCCAGCAGCGTGTCGACAGCCGGCTATGGCTACACCTTC
CDR3: CASSVSTAGYGYTF

size: once
D: .
J: TRBJ2-7
V: TRBV3-1/TRBV3-2
DNA: TGTGCCAGCAGCTCAAGAGGCGCTTATGAGCAGTACTTC
CDR3: CASSSRGAYEQYF

size: .
D: .
J: TRBJ1-1
V: TRBV11-2
DNA: TGTGCCAGCAGCTTTAATTGGGGGCGAAGTGAAGCTTTCTTT
CDR3: CASSFNWGRSEAFF

size: .
D: .
J: TRBJ1-6
V: TRBV2
DNA: TGTGCCAGCACCGCGGATAATTCACCCCTCCACTTT
CDR3: CASTADNSPLHF

size: few
D: .
J: TRBJ2-7
V: TRBV7-2
DNA: TGTGCCAGCACAAACAGGGTGGGTTGGGAGCAGTACTTC
CDR3: CASTNRVGWEQYF

size: many
D: .
J: TRBJ2-7
V: TRBV21-1
DNA: TGTGCCAGCAGCAAACGAAAGGAGTCCCCCTACGAGCAGTACTTC
CDR3: CASSKRKESPYEQYF

size: .
D: TRBD2
J: TRBJ2-1
V: TRBV7-2
DNA: TGTGCCAGCAGCAGAACTAGCGGAGTGATCTACAATGAGCAGTTCTTC
CDR3: CASSRTSGVIYNEQFF

size: .
D: TRBD2
J: TRBJ2-2
V: TRBV9
DNA: TGTGCCAGCAGCCCCTTAACGAGGAGCGGGAGTCGGGCCGGGGAGCTGTTTTTT
CDR3: CASSPLTRSGSRAGELFF

size: .
D: .
J: TRBJ1-2
V: TRBV7-9
DNA: TGTGCCAGCAGCTCCGTCCGGGGAGATCAGGGCTACACCTTC
CDR3: CASSSVRGDQGYTF

size: .
D: TRBD2
J: TRBJ2-7
V: TRBV28
DNA: TGTGCCAGCAGTTTTGCCGGGACTAGCGGATACGAGCAGTACTTC
CDR3: CASSFAGTSGYEQYF

size: .
D: TRBD2
J: TRBJ2-7
V: TRBV11-2
DNA: TGTGCCAGCAGCATTAGCGGGAGAGTGTACGAGCAGTACTTC
CDR3: CASSISGRVYEQYF

size: .
D: .
J: TRBJ1-2
V: TRBV6-1
DNA: TGTGCCAGCAGGGACACCATCTATGGCTACACCTTC
CDR3: CASRDTIYGYTF

size: .
D: TRBD2
J: TRBJ2-2
V: TRBV5-1
DNA: TGCGCCAGCAGCTTGGGACTAGCTAATACCGGGGAGCTGTTTTTT
CDR3: CASSLGLANTGELFF

size: .
D: TRBD1
J: TRBJ2-2
V: TRBV28
DNA: TGTGCCAGCAGCTATGGACAGGGGCCGACCGGGGAGCTGTTTTTT
CDR3: CASSYGQGPTGELFF

size: .
D: TRBD2
J: TRBJ2-5
V: TRBV7-2
DNA: TGTGCCAGCAGCTTGGCTAGCGGGGTCCAAGAGACCCAGTACTTC
CDR3: CASSLASGVQETQYF

size: .
D: .
J: TRBJ2-7
V: TRBV6-2/TRBV6-3
DNA: TGTGCCAGCAGTACCGACGGACCGGGAACCTACTACGAGCAGTACTTC
CDR3: CASSTDGPGTYYEQYF

size: .
D: .
J: TRBJ2-7
V: TRBV12-3/TRBV12-4
DNA: TGTGCCAGCAGTTTGGGGAGAACCCGGCCGTACTTC
CDR3: CASSLGRTRPYF

size: few
D: .
J: TRBJ2-2
V: TRBV19
DNA: TGTGCCAGTAAAACGTCGGGGGGCCCCGGGGAGCTGTTTTTT
CDR3: CASKTSGGPGELFF

size: few
D: .
J: TRBJ2-2
V: TRBV12-3/TRBV12-4
DNA: TGTGCCAGCAGCACTTTTAACACCGGGGAGCTGTTTTTT
CDR3: CASSTFNTGELFF

size: .
D: .
J: TRBJ2-7
V: TRBV29-1
DNA: TGCAGCGTTGATCCCTACGGGAGTGGGCTCGAGCAGTACTTC
CDR3: CSVDPYGSGLEQYF

size: .
D: .
J: TRBJ1-2
V: TRBV4-2
DNA: TGTGCCAGCAGCCACTCCATAACAGACTATGGCTACACCTTC
CDR3: CASSHSITDYGYTF

size: .
D: .
J: TRBJ2-3
V: TRBV4-1
DNA: TGCGCCAGCAGCCGAGAAAGTAATAGTTTAGATACGCAGTATTTT
CDR3: CASSRESNSLDTQYF

size: .
D: .
J: TRBJ1-3
V: TRBV7-2
DNA: TGTGCCAGCAGCTCCCAAGACAGGACCTCTGGAAACACCATATATTTT
CDR3: CASSSQDRTSGNTIYF